Shown below are 8 T cell receptor beta chains from a single sample sequenced in a study of human T cells and chemical hapten exposure. TCRdb passed the 5' RACE reads through MiXCR, listing each CDR3 protein once. The sample carries 110,000 or so distinct CDR3 sequences, around a fifth recorded once. Unfractionated whole blood was the source from which total RNA was extracted. These receptors came from a human donor in good health.

Turning to this clonotype: Since no conserved phenylalanine or tryptophan closes the CDR3, a read error is the likely cause. The CDR3 is CASSSLAGVYEQYS. The CDR3 DNA reads TGCGCCAGCAGCTCACTAGCGGGAGTTTACGAGCAGTACTCC. The chain has TRBV3-1 and TRBJ2-7; TRBD2 matches at 11 bases. The CDR3 runs 14 residues. The V gene's germline CDR1 is LGHDT and CDR2 YNNKEL (reference sequence).

This clonotype came up a few times. The CDR3 sequence: CAWSVLGLTQYF. CDR3 nucleotide sequence: TGTGCCTGGAGTGTCCTAGGCCTTACCCAGTACTTC. The chain links TRBV30 to TRBJ2-5, with D uncertain. Trimming left V 0 bases short and J 8 bases short, with 10 bases between. Germline-derived CDR1 and CDR2 are GTSNPN and SVGIG (reference sequence). The CDR3 sequence is 12 residues long.

This chain uses TRBV12-3 or TRBV12-4 with TRBJ2-1; 8 bases match TRBD1. The junction had 9 bases not matched to a gene; V was cut back by 8 bases and J by 6 bases. The CDR3 totals 14 residues. CDR3 amino acids: CASRLRGRVNEQFF. The CDR3 DNA reads TGTGCCAGCCGCCTCAGGGGGCGGGTCAATGAGCAGTTCTTC.

At least ten counts were recorded for this clonotype. The V call is TRBV7-9, the J call TRBJ2-6, with D uncertain. V dropped 8 bases and J dropped 1 base, with 0 bases sitting between them. CDR3 length: 11 residues. CDR1 and CDR2 from the germline V gene are SEHNR and FQNEAQ (reference sequence). The CDR3: CASSGANVLTF. CDR3 coding DNA: TGTGCCAGCTCTGGGGCCAACGTCCTGACTTTC.

There are a few counts of this clonotype. The chain joins TRBV5-5 to TRBJ2-4; TRBD2 matches at 7 bases. The CDR3 runs 14 residues. CDR1 and CDR2 from the germline V gene are SGHKS and YYEKEE (reference sequence). Trimming cost V 1 base and J 4 bases; bases outside gene matches: 2. CDR3 loop: CASSLSAGKNIQYF. The CDR3 nucleotides are TGTGCCAGCAGCTTGTCAGCGGGAAAAAACATTCAGTACTTC.

The chain is built from TRBV11-2 and TRBJ2-1; D unresolved. The CDR3 has 13 residues. With 5 bases removed from V and 12 bases from J, the gap between germline ends came to 17 bases. In germline, CDR1 is SGHAT, CDR2 FQNNGV. CDR3: CASSKKAASRQFF. The CDR3 DNA sequence: TGTGCCAGCAGCAAAAAAGCCGCTTCGCGGCAGTTCTTC.

The chain recombines TRBV27 with TRBJ2-7; a weak D match, TRBD1 (6 bases). CDR3 length: 16 residues. V lost 6 bases and J lost 0, with 18 bases in between. In germline, CDR1 is MNHEY, CDR2 SMNVEV (reference sequence). The CDR3 loop is CASSSVTGSSSYEQYF. Written as DNA, the CDR3 is TGTGCCAGCAGCTCCGTGACAGGCTCGAGCTCCTACGAGCAGTACTTC.

J is TRBJ2-7 and V is TRBV28, with no clear D. V was cut by 6 bases and J by 0 bases, with 21 bases left in between. The CDR3 covers 17 residues. Looked up from germline, CDR1 is MDHEN and CDR2 is SYDVKM. The CDR3 region is CASSPPGLRAGSYEQYF. CDR3 in DNA: TGTGCCAGCAGCCCCCCGGGCCTCAGAGCAGGCTCCTACGAGCAGTACTTC.